The 14 T cell receptor beta chains below were found in one sample sequenced in a study of shared clonotypes between healthy human individuals. The protocol was immunoSEQ multiplex PCR, while the TCRdb copy is restricted to in-frame clones and leaves out a portion. The table records 2 million to 2.5 million clones, 85% to 95% of them present only once. Source material: naive CD4+ T cells sorted from blood. This sample's subset: CD45RA+ positively selected. The origin of the receptors is a man aged 18 to 29 in good health.

The V call is TRBV12-2, the J call TRBJ2-5; the D segment call TRBD1 is taken from the table without a DNA check. The J call may be faulty, since TRBJ2-7 better matches the DNA end. TRBV12-2 is recorded as a pseudogene. The CDR3 contains 18 residues. The CDR3 region has the DNA TGTGCAAGTCGCCTCCACAGGTCTAAACCAGGGGGCCCCTACGAGCAGTACTTC. Protein sequence: CASRLHRSKPGGPYEQYF.

The chain carries TRBV29-1 and TRBJ1-1; D is possibly TRBD1 (5 bases). Per the germline V gene, CDR1 is SQVTM and CDR2 is ANQGSEA. The CDR3 loop spans 16 amino acids. V was clipped by 7 bases and J by 0 bases, with 21 bases between them. CDR3 in DNA: TGCAGCGGGGCCGGGGCCCTAGGGCGGGTGAACACTGAAGCTTTCTTT. Encoded protein: CSGAGALGRVNTEAFF.

The chain couples TRBV29-1 to TRBJ2-2; TRBD2 matches at 9 bases. Germline loops: CDR1 SQVTM, CDR2 ANQGSEA. V trimming: 4 bases; J trimming: 0 bases; junction bases outside the gene matches: 6. This CDR3 spans 16 amino acids. The DNA for the CDR3 is TGCAGCGTTGGGGTCCTAGCGGGGTCGAACACCGGGGAGCTGTTTTTT. Protein product: CSVGVLAGSNTGELFF.

This chain joins TRBV19 and TRBJ2-3; the D is unclear. The V gene's germline CDR1 is LNHDA and CDR2 SQIVND (reference sequence). With 6 bases removed from V and 6 bases from J, the gap between germline ends came to 19 bases. This CDR3 spans 15 amino acids. This CDR3 reads CASRAMGAPTDTQYF. The CDR3, as DNA: TGTGCCAGTAGGGCAATGGGCGCCCCCACGGATACGCAGTATTTT.

The V and J genes are TRBV29-1 and TRBJ2-7, with 9 bases matching TRBD1. With V trimmed by 5 bases and J by 1 base, 9 bases remained unmatched. The CDR3 is 15 amino acids. Germline assignment: CDR1 SQVTM and CDR2 ANQGSEA. DNA of the CDR3: TGCAGCGTTACCCAAAGGGACAGGGTATCCTACGAGCAGTACTTC. Protein sequence: CSVTQRDRVSYEQYF.

The rearrangement links TRBV7-9 to TRBJ2-3; D not certain. The CDR3 runs 16 residues. CDR1 and CDR2 (germline): SEHNR, FQNEAQ (reference sequence). V lost 6 bases, J lost 2 bases, and 18 bases lay in between. CDR3 residues: CASSPPVGHATDTQYF. CDR3 nucleotides: TGTGCCAGCAGTCCCCCTGTGGGCCACGCCACAGATACGCAGTATTTT.

The chain couples TRBV9 to TRBJ2-3; tentatively, D is TRBD2 (6 bases). Germline CDR1 reads SGDLS; CDR2 reads YYNGEE. Trimming left V 0 bases short and J 2 bases short, with 10 bases between. The CDR3 totals 15 residues. This CDR3 is CASSVASAATDTQYF. CDR3 sequence (DNA): TGTGCCAGCAGCGTAGCTAGCGCAGCCACAGATACGCAGTATTTT.

Points on this clone: At one boundary the junction diverges from the germline segment, which might be a read error. The V gene is TRBV5-1, the J gene TRBJ1-4; D not certain. Per germline, CDR1 SGHRS and CDR2 YFSETQ. The CDR3 covers 16 residues. CDR3 sequence reads: CASTLSRTDGAEKLFF. The CDR3 DNA is TGCGCCAGCACCTTGTCGCGGACTGACGGCGCTGAAAAACTGTTTTTT. The variable domain in full, completed from reference TRBV5-1 and TRBJ1-4, reads KAGVTQTPRYLIKTRGQQVTLSCSPISGHRSVSWYQQTPGQGLQFLFEYFSETQRNKGNFPGRFSGRQFSNSRSEMNVSTLELGDSALYLCASTLSRTDGAEKLFFGSGTQLSVL.

The chain couples TRBV10-3 to TRBJ2-7; D is undetermined. The CDR3 has 16 amino acids. V gave up 5 bases and J gave up 2 bases, with 19 bases separating them. Germline CDR1 ENHRY, CDR2 SYGVKD. CDR3 sequence: CAISLTQTRIAYEQYF. The CDR3 DNA follows: TGTGCCATCAGTTTAACACAAACGCGGATCGCCTACGAGCAGTACTTC.

The V call is TRBV7-2, the J call TRBJ2-7; D gene ambiguous. This CDR3 contains 14 residues. Germline V gives CDR1 SGHTA, CDR2 FQGNSA. V lost 5 bases, J lost 0 bases, and 11 bases lay in between. The CDR3 here is CASSPRDGSYEQYF. The CDR3 nucleotides are TGTGCCAGCAGCCCAAGAGACGGCTCCTACGAGCAGTACTTC.

About this clone: Other DNA sequences in the sample encode the same CDR3. V gene TRBV10-3 combines with J gene TRBJ1-1; TRBD1 is a possible D gene (5 bases). V lost 6 bases, J lost 1 base, and 9 bases lay in between. From germline, CDR1 is ENHRY and CDR2 SYGVKD. This CDR3 contains 13 residues. Here the CDR3 DNA reads TGTGCCATCAGCGGACAACCGAACACTGAAGCTTTCTTT. Translated, it gives CAISGQPNTEAFF.

The gene calls are TRBV5-6 and TRBJ1-6; no definite D call. CDR3 size: 16 residues. Trimming shortened V by 2 bases and J by 9 bases, and 18 bases separated the two germline ends. The germline V gene has CDR1 SGHDT and CDR2 YYEEEE. CDR3 sequence (DNA): TGTGCCAGCAGCTTATTAGGGTCCGGAGATGGTTCACCCCTCCACTTT. Its protein product is CASSLLGSGDGSPLHF.

This chain connects TRBV6-1 to TRBJ1-5; D is uncertain. The V end lost 2 bases, the J end lost 1 base, and 12 bases lay between the germline ends. CDR3 length equals 16 residues. Germline values: CDR1 MNHNS, CDR2 SASEGT. CDR3 amino acids: CASSETWAGSNQPQHF. CDR3 in DNA: TGTGCCAGCAGTGAAACATGGGCCGGCAGCAATCAGCCCCAGCATTTT.

V usage is TRBV6-8 and J usage is TRBJ2-3; TRBD1 aligns across 9 bases. V was clipped by 6 bases and J by 2 bases; unmatched bases: 15. CDR3 length equals 18 residues. The germline gives CDR1 MNHGY, CDR2 SAAAGT. CDR3 nucleotides: TGTGCCAGCAGCCCTCCCTTACAGGGGGCGAGGATCACAGATACGCAGTATTTT. Amino acids: CASSPPLQGARITDTQYF.